This entry is about one T cell receptor beta chain. The J segment lost 0 bases and the V segment lost 0 bases, leaving 5 bases of the junction unmatched. The length of the CDR3 is 18 residues. CDR1 and CDR2 from the germline V gene are ENHRY and SYGVKD. Profiling relied on immunoSEQ multiplex PCR, and the TCRdb table lists in-frame clones only, not all of them. The sample carries over a million clones, about 80% recorded once. These data are taken from a study of shared clonotypes between healthy human individuals. CD45RA+ naive and CD45RA-negative memory subsets were separated from CD4+ cells. The specimen sequenced was memory CD4+ T cells from PBMCs. Sample subset: CD45RA-negative fraction. The chain carries TRBV10-3 and TRBJ2-6; 7 bases line up with TRBD1. The origin of this receptor is a man between 18 and 29 years old in good health. Some clones in this sample may be carry-over from other donors' samples. The CDR3 sequence: CAISESRDRNSGANVLTF. The CDR3 DNA reads as TGTGCCATCAGTGAGTCCCGGGACAGAAACTCTGGGGCCAACGTCCTGACTTTC.